Below are 16 T cell receptor beta chains sequenced from a single sample in a study of beta chain features in type 1 diabetes. These receptors are not linked to any known antigen. The entirety of the isolated RNA underwent reverse transcription, so expressed TCRB transcripts were sequenced. Only in-frame clones appear in the TCRdb table, and some are missing; sequencing was by immunoSEQ multiplex PCR. The sample contains hundreds of thousands of clones, more than 13% of which appear only once. Study-wide findings and caveats: Significant though moderate, a shortening of TCRB CDR3s appeared in all four CD4+ subsets of Type 1 diabetes patients.

Sequencing was performed on naive CD4+ T cells from blood. These receptors all come from a young man with type 1 diabetes.

The chain recombines TRBV10-3 with TRBJ1-5, with unresolved D. The V end was cut by 2 bases, the J end by 6 bases, with 8 bases between. This CDR3 is 13 amino acids long. In germline, CDR1 is ENHRY, CDR2 SYGVKD. DNA of the CDR3: TGTGCCATCAGTGAGCTCGAATCTCAGCCCCAGCATTTT. It encodes CAISELESQPQHF.

In this sample, this clone turned up once. The chain joins TRBV7-2 to TRBJ2-7; D gene uncertain. This CDR3 has 15 residues. Germline-derived CDR1 and CDR2 are SGHTA and FQGNSA. V gave up 5 bases and J gave up 4 bases, with 18 bases separating them. The CDR3 region has the DNA TGTGCCAGCAGCCTACGACCGGGTTATTCATACGAGCAGTACTTC. Translation gives CASSLRPGYSYEQYF.

This chain connects TRBV13 to TRBJ1-2; 10 bases map to TRBD1. The CDR3 loop spans 15 amino acids. The trim removed 6 bases at V and 0 bases at J, leaving 4 bases unmatched. Germline-derived CDR1 and CDR2 are PRHDT and FYEKMQ (reference sequence). The chain's CDR3 is CASRVGTGANYGYTF. The CDR3 DNA reads TGTGCCAGCAGGGTAGGGACAGGGGCTAACTATGGCTACACCTTC.

V is TRBV6-6 and J is TRBJ1-2; TRBD1 might be the D (5 bases). CDR1 MNHNY and CDR2 SVGAGI come from the germline V gene (reference sequence). This CDR3 region has 13 residues. Trimming shortened V by 7 bases and J by 2 bases, and 11 bases separated the two germline ends. The CDR3 region is CASKGGGNYGYTF. The CDR3 bases are TGTGCCAGCAAAGGCGGGGGGAACTATGGCTACACCTTC.

This clone occurred a few times. Distinct nucleotide sequences in the sample also encode this CDR3. The chain uses TRBV5-1 and TRBJ2-2, with unresolved D. V lost 0 bases to trimming and J lost 1 base, with 1 base between them. Germline CDR1 and CDR2: SGHRS and YFSETQ. The CDR3 is 13 residues long. The CDR3 coding sequence is TGCGCCAGCAGCTTGGGGAACACCGGGGAGCTGTTTTTT. As protein: CASSLGNTGELFF.

The rearrangement uses TRBV13 and TRBJ2-7; 7 bases agree with TRBD1. Trimming took 5 bases from V and 2 from J; bases not matched to a gene: 12. The CDR3 contains 16 residues. Germline CDR1 is PRHDT and CDR2 is FYEKMQ (reference sequence). The CDR3 nucleotides are TGTGCCAGCAGCCCCCCCCCAGCGACAGGGACCTACGAGCAGTACTTC. Amino acid sequence: CASSPPPATGTYEQYF.

This clone turned up a few times. The chain carries TRBV12-5 and TRBJ1-1; no clear D gene. The length of the CDR3 is 12 residues. Germline CDR1 LGHNT, CDR2 FRNRAP. Deletions cut 3 bases from V and 5 bases from J, with 7 bases between. The chain's CDR3 is CASGLGGTEAFF. CDR3 nucleotides: TGTGCTAGTGGTTTAGGAGGGACTGAAGCTTTCTTT.

The CDR3 nucleotides are TGTGCCAGCAGCCCGCGTACCGGGGAGCTGTTTTTT. It encodes CASSPRTGELFF. This chain uses TRBV9 with TRBJ2-2; no firm D call. V lost 4 bases and J lost 5, with 6 bases in between. Looked up from germline, CDR1 is SGDLS and CDR2 is YYNGEE. This CDR3 is built from 12 residues.

This chain links TRBV11-2 with TRBJ2-1, with 9 bases lining up with TRBD2. The junction had 6 bases not matched to a gene; V was cut back by 3 bases and J by 3 bases. Per germline, CDR1 SGHAT and CDR2 FQNNGV. CDR3 length equals 16 residues. In DNA form, the CDR3 reads TGTGCCAGCAGCTTGTCGGCGGGAGGGAACTACAATGAGCAGTTCTTC. Translating it yields CASSLSAGGNYNEQFF.

The V gene is TRBV5-1, the J gene TRBJ2-4, with 10 bases identical to TRBD2. Trimming at V came to 4 bases and at J to 0 bases, leaving 19 bases not matched to a gene. In germline, CDR1 is SGHRS, CDR2 YFSETQ. The CDR3 is made up of 21 amino acids. The CDR3 nucleotides read TGCGCCAGCAGCCCCAGAGGGACAGGTGGACTAGCGGACCTAGCCAAAAACATTCAGTACTTC. Translated, it gives CASSPRGTGGLADLAKNIQYF.

The DNA for the CDR3 is TGTGCCAGCAGCCCGGACGGTCACTACGAGCAGTACTTC. Protein sequence: CASSPDGHYEQYF. The genes are TRBV14 and TRBJ2-7; D is unclear. The CDR3 spans 13 residues. Trimming took off 4 bases at V and 3 bases at J, with 10 bases between the two ends. Germline V gene sequence: CDR1 SGHDN, CDR2 FVKESK.

The chain combines TRBV7-6 with TRBJ2-7; D is perhaps TRBD2 (6 bases). With 5 bases removed from V and 4 bases from J, the gap between germline ends came to 15 bases. The CDR3 totals 14 residues. CDR1 SGHVS and CDR2 FNYEAQ come from the germline V gene. The CDR3 coding sequence is TGTGCCAGCAGCCGCGGGACCCTTATTTACGAGCAGTACTTC. Translating it yields CASSRGTLIYEQYF.

The chain carries TRBV7-3 and TRBJ2-5; D not resolved. Germline-derived CDR1 and CDR2 are SGHTA and FQGTGA. With 3 bases removed from V and 3 bases from J, the gap between germline ends came to 8 bases. The CDR3 spans 13 residues. CDR3 amino acids: CASSFDLEETQYF. The CDR3 nucleotides are TGTGCCAGCAGCTTCGACCTCGAAGAGACCCAGTACTTC.

A few counts support this clone. The V gene is TRBV7-9, the J gene TRBJ2-5, with D unclear. The CDR3 has 14 residues. Germline V gene sequence: CDR1 SEHNR, CDR2 FQNEAQ (reference sequence). Trimming took 7 bases from V and 1 from J, leaving 13 bases between them. CDR3 region: CASTPRSTQETQYF. The CDR3 nucleotides are TGTGCCAGCACCCCCCGGAGCACCCAAGAGACCCAGTACTTC.

This clone came up a few times. CDR3 residues: CASSSGTPIGDTQYF. The CDR3 DNA reads TGCGCCAGCAGCTCGGGGACCCCCATAGGAGATACGCAGTATTTT. V usage is TRBV5-1 and J usage is TRBJ2-3; D could derive from TRBD1 or TRBD2 (5 bases each). Looked up from germline, CDR1 is SGHRS and CDR2 is YFSETQ. The CDR3 covers 15 residues. V was pared by 3 bases and J by 5 bases, with 16 bases between.

J is TRBJ2-6 and V is TRBV30; unclear D gene. The CDR3 consists of 13 residues. Germline lookup yields CDR1 GTSNPN and CDR2 SVGIG (reference sequence). Trimming removed 1 base from V and 4 bases from J, with 5 bases in between. The CDR3 spells CAWSAWGANVLTF. The CDR3 nucleotides read TGTGCCTGGAGTGCGTGGGGGGCCAACGTCCTGACTTTC.